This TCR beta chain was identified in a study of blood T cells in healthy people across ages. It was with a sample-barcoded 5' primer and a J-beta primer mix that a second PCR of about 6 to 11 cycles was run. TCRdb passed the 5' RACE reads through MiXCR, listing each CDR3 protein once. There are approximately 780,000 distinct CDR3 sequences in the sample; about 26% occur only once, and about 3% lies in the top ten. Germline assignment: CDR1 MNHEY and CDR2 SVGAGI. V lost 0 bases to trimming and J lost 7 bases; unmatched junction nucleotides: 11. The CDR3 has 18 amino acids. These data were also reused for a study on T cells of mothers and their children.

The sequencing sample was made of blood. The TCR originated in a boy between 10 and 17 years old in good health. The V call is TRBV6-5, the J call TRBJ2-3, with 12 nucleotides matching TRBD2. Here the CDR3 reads CASSYSGVSSGGAYTQYF. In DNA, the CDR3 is TGTGCCAGCAGTTACTCCGGTGTGTCTAGCGGGGGGGCGTATACGCAGTATTTT.